The 30 T cell receptor beta chains in this list originate from one sample, sequenced in a study of T cell clones after liver transplantation. Profiled with immunoSEQ multiplex PCR; TCRdb holds only in-frame clones, not every one. This sample yields about 51,000 clones, of which over 55% are seen a single time; around 10% belongs to the top ten. The source was CD4+ T cells from blood, collected roughly 55 months after liver transplant. Receptors originate from a human patient who received a liver transplant. Some T cells may trace back to the graft donor.

The chain uses TRBV28 and TRBJ2-6; D unclear. CDR1 is MDHEN and CDR2 is SYDVKM in the germline V gene. V was clipped by 2 bases and J by 2 bases, with 4 bases between them. This CDR3 has 14 amino acids. CDR3 protein: CASSLNAGANVLTF. The CDR3 DNA sequence: TGTGCCAGCAGTTTAAATGCTGGGGCCAACGTCCTGACTTTC.

This clone showed up just a few times. V and J are TRBV10-3 and TRBJ2-7; either TRBD1 or TRBD2 may supply D (6 bases each). Per germline, CDR1 ENHRY and CDR2 SYGVKD. The CDR3 covers 14 residues. Between the trimmed V and J ends, which lost 2 bases and 5 bases, there was a span of 13 bases. CDR3 sequence: CAISEGRGGNEQYF. Written as DNA, the CDR3 is TGTGCCATCAGTGAGGGCAGGGGAGGCAACGAGCAGTACTTC.

The chain has TRBV7-2 and TRBJ2-2; a weak D match, TRBD1 (6 bases). Between the trimmed V and J ends, which lost 2 bases and 6 bases, there was a span of 10 bases. Germline CDR1 is SGHTA and CDR2 is FQGNSA. The CDR3 loop spans 14 amino acids. The DNA of the CDR3 is TGTGCCAGCAGCTTATTCAGGGGTGCCGGGGAGCTGTTTTTT. It codes for CASSLFRGAGELFF. Based on the CDR3 plus reference TRBV7-2 and TRBJ2-2, the full variable domain is GAGVSQSPSNKVTEKGKDVELRCDPISGHTALYWYRQSLGQGLEFLIYFQGNSAPDKSGLPSDRFSAERTGGSVSTLTIQRTQQEDSAVYLCASSLFRGAGELFFGEGSRLTVL.

J is TRBJ1-2 and V is TRBV6-6, with D perhaps TRBD1 (5 bases). Germline V gene lookup returns CDR1 MNHNY and CDR2 SVGAGI (reference sequence). The CDR3 runs to 12 residues. Trimming removed 8 bases from V and 4 bases from J, with 11 bases in between. The CDR3 nucleotides read TGTGCCAGCGCCGCGGGGACCTATGGCTACACCTTC. Amino acid sequence: CASAAGTYGYTF.

This clone has only a few counts. The chain employs TRBV7-6 and TRBJ1-3; a weak D match, TRBD1 (6 bases). Trimming took off 5 bases at V and 0 bases at J, with 14 bases between the two ends. CDR1 and CDR2 (germline): SGHVS, FNYEAQ. The CDR3 extends over 16 amino acids. The CDR3 sequence is CASSESTGTSGNTIYF. DNA for the CDR3: TGTGCCAGCAGCGAATCGACAGGAACCTCTGGAAACACCATATATTTT.

V gene TRBV10-3 combines with J gene TRBJ2-1, with 10 bases identical to TRBD1. With 7 bases clipped from V and 7 bases from J, the junction kept 7 bases outside the gene matches. CDR3 size: 14 residues. Per germline, CDR1 ENHRY and CDR2 SYGVKD. CDR3 in DNA: TGTGCCATCACCGGGGACAGGGGTAAAAATGAGCAGTTCTTC. It is translated as CAITGDRGKNEQFF.

This rearrangement joins TRBV2 to TRBJ1-3; 7 bases match TRBD1. The CDR3 has 12 amino acids. Losses at the gene ends were 6 bases for V and 15 bases for J; bases not matched to a gene: 11. Looked up from germline, CDR1 is SNHLY and CDR2 is FYNNEI. The CDR3 DNA sequence: TGTGCCAGCAGGGGGACAGAGCCAGCCGGATATTTT. This codes for CASRGTEPAGYF.

J is TRBJ1-1 and V is TRBV18; 8 bases match TRBD1. The length of the CDR3 is 17 residues. Germline lookup yields CDR1 KGHSH and CDR2 LQKENI. The trim removed 6 bases at V and 2 bases at J, leaving 14 bases unmatched. For the CDR3, the DNA is TGTGCCAGCTCTCCCTCGCCCTACAGGGGGGGAAACACTGAAGCTTTCTTT. This translates into CASSPSPYRGGNTEAFF. Variable domain in full (rest from reference TRBV18 and TRBJ1-1): NAGVMQNPRHLVRRRGQEARLRCSPMKGHSHVYWYRQLPEEGLKFMVYLQKENIIDESGMPKERFSAEFPKEGPSILRIQQVVRGDSAAYFCASSPSPYRGGNTEAFFGQGTRLTVV.

This chain links TRBV5-1 with TRBJ2-6; the match to TRBD1 covers 8 bases. The CDR3 runs to 15 residues. With V trimmed by 3 bases and J by 4 bases, 3 bases remained unmatched. CDR1 and CDR2 (germline): SGHRS, YFSETQ. The CDR3 loop reads CASSWTGPGANVLTF. In nucleotides, the CDR3 is TGCGCCAGCAGCTGGACAGGGCCCGGGGCCAACGTCCTGACTTTC.

The chain has TRBV15 and TRBJ1-2; 7 bases are shared with TRBD1. The CDR3 runs 14 residues. V shed 1 base, J shed 6 bases, and the junction held 5 bases outside the gene matches. CDR1 is LNHNV, CDR2 YYDKDF, per germline (reference sequence). The CDR3 bases are TGTGCCACCAGCAGAGGCGGGACAGATAATGGCTACACCTTC. Translation gives CATSRGGTDNGYTF.

The rearrangement joins TRBV18 to TRBJ1-1; a possible D gene is TRBD1 (6 bases). The CDR3 runs 14 residues. From germline, CDR1 is KGHSH and CDR2 LQKENI. V shed 0 bases and J shed 4 bases, with 9 bases lying between them. The CDR3 nucleotides read TGTGCCAGCTCACCACCGCCACAGGGCACTGAAGCTTTCTTT. It yields the protein CASSPPPQGTEAFF.

The chain has TRBV19 and TRBJ1-1; 7 bases agree with TRBD1. This CDR3 has 14 residues. Trimming removed 3 bases from V and 4 bases from J; junction bases left unmatched: 5. In germline, CDR1 is LNHDA, CDR2 SQIVND (reference sequence). The CDR3 DNA follows: TGTGCCAGTAGTATGGGGGGACAGCTCACTGAAGCTTTCTTT. Amino acid sequence: CASSMGGQLTEAFF. Supplemented by reference TRBV19 and TRBJ1-1, the full variable domain reads DGGITQSPKYLFRKEGQNVTLSCEQNLNHDAMYWYRQDPGQGLRLIYYSQIVNDFQKGDIAEGYSVSREKKESFPLTVTSAQKNPTAFYLCASSMGGQLTEAFFGQGTRLTVV.

This chain joins TRBV2 and TRBJ2-7; TRBD1 aligns across 8 bases. There are 13 residues in the CDR3. Trimming removed 5 bases from V and 6 bases from J; junction bases left unmatched: 6. Germline CDR1 and CDR2: SNHLY and FYNNEI. The CDR3 loop is CASSFQGAAEQYF. The CDR3 bases are TGTGCCAGCAGTTTCCAGGGGGCCGCCGAGCAGTACTTC.

The gene calls are TRBV5-6 and TRBJ1-5; weak D call: TRBD1 (6 bases). The V end lost 2 bases, the J end lost 2 bases, and 14 bases lay between the germline ends. Germline lookup yields CDR1 SGHDT and CDR2 YYEEEE. The CDR3 sequence is 16 residues long. CDR3 in amino acids: CASSLTAGAGNQPQHF. The CDR3 DNA follows: TGTGCCAGCAGCTTAACGGCAGGGGCCGGCAATCAGCCCCAGCATTTT.

The gene calls are TRBV18 and TRBJ2-7, with a possible D match to TRBD1 (5 bases). There are 14 residues in the CDR3. Germline CDR1 KGHSH, CDR2 LQKENI. V lost 4 bases, J lost 0 bases, and 10 bases lay in between. The CDR3 is CASSQGASSYEQYF. CDR3 bases: TGTGCCAGCTCACAAGGGGCTAGCTCCTACGAGCAGTACTTC.

This chain joins TRBV29-1 and TRBJ1-4; D gene unclear. Trimming left V 7 bases short and J 8 bases short, with 11 bases between. The CDR3 sequence is 11 residues long. In germline, CDR1 is SQVTM, CDR2 ANQGSEA. In DNA, the CDR3 is TGCAGCGCCCTGACCGGAGAAAAACTGTTTTTT. Amino acids: CSALTGEKLFF. The whole variable domain, remainder taken from reference TRBV29-1 and TRBJ1-4, is SAVISQKPSRDICQRGTSLTIQCQVDSQVTMMFWYRQQPGQSLTLIATANQGSEATYESGFVIDKFPISRPNLTFSTLTVSNMSPEDSSIYLCSALTGEKLFFGSGTQLSVL.

The chain has TRBV30 and TRBJ1-4; the D is unclear. Trimming pared 3 bases from V and 5 bases from J, leaving 10 bases between. Looked up from germline, CDR1 is GTSNPN and CDR2 is SVGIG (reference sequence). This CDR3 region has 13 residues. Here the CDR3 reads CAWSFGENEKLFF. CDR3 nucleotides: TGTGCCTGGAGCTTTGGGGAAAATGAAAAACTGTTTTTT.

The CDR3: CASRASLQGEQYF. The CDR3 DNA reads TGCGCCAGCAGGGCTTCCCTTCAGGGGGAGCAGTACTTC. The chain joins TRBV10-1 to TRBJ2-7, with TRBD1 as a possible D gene (6 bases). The ends were cut back, 6 bases at V and 7 bases at J, with 16 bases in the middle. This CDR3 comprises 13 residues. Germline values: CDR1 WNHNN, CDR2 SYGVQD (reference sequence).

The chain recombines TRBV4-1 with TRBJ1-3; 7 positions match TRBD1. CDR1 is MGHRA, CDR2 YSYEKL, per germline. The CDR3 loop spans 16 amino acids. V shed 4 bases, J shed 0 bases, and the junction held 6 bases outside the gene matches. As DNA, the CDR3 is TGCGCCAGCAGCCTCCTACAGGGGTTCTCTGGAAACACCATATATTTT. Translation gives CASSLLQGFSGNTIYF.

The V gene is TRBV28, the J gene TRBJ1-1; possible D gene TRBD1, 5 bases. CDR3 size: 16 residues. Germline CDR1 reads MDHEN; CDR2 reads SYDVKM. Trimming removed 4 bases from V and 0 bases from J, with 15 bases in between. CDR3 protein: CASSSPGGVMNTEAFF. CDR3 bases: TGTGCCAGCAGTTCCCCGGGGGGGGTCATGAACACTGAAGCTTTCTTT. The full variable domain, its missing parts supplied by reference TRBV28 and TRBJ1-1, is DVKVTQSSRYLVKRTGEKVFLECVQDMDHENMFWYRQDPGLGLRLIYFSYDVKMKEKGDIPEGYSVSREKKERFSLILESASTNQTSMYLCASSSPGGVMNTEAFFGQGTRLTVV.

This clone was seen a handful of times. The chain uses TRBV6-5 and TRBJ2-5; D perhaps matches TRBD1 (9 bases). Germline CDR1 is MNHEY and CDR2 is SVGAGI. The CDR3 contains 15 residues. V was cut by 6 bases and J by 5 bases, with 19 bases left in between. CDR3 loop: CASRLTGGGGETQYF. Written as DNA, the CDR3 is TGTGCCAGCAGACTAACAGGGGGCGGGGGGGAGACCCAGTACTTC.

This chain joins TRBV28 and TRBJ1-4; 7 bases align to TRBD1. The CDR3 is 14 residues long. CDR1 MDHEN and CDR2 SYDVKM come from the germline V gene. The V and J ends lost 3 bases and 8 bases, in that order; junction bases with no gene match: 6. CDR3 sequence: CASSFVRGREKLFF. CDR3 DNA sequence: TGTGCCAGCAGTTTTGTAAGGGGGCGAGAAAAACTGTTTTTT.

CDR3 in DNA: TGTGCCAGCAGTCGTGCCTCAGCCAAAAACATTCAGTACTTC. It is translated as CASSRASAKNIQYF. The chain has TRBV6-5 and TRBJ2-4, with D hard to call. This CDR3 spans 14 amino acids. Per the germline V gene, CDR1 is MNHEY and CDR2 is SVGAGI. With 5 bases removed from V and 0 bases from J, the gap between germline ends came to 8 bases.

The CDR3 sequence is CAWSVKGSGANVLTF. CDR3 DNA sequence: TGTGCCTGGAGTGTCAAGGGCTCTGGGGCCAACGTCCTGACTTTC. The V call is TRBV30, the J call TRBJ2-6; D is unclear. This CDR3 region has 15 residues. Trimming left V 0 bases short and J 0 bases short, with 6 bases between. The germline gives CDR1 GTSNPN, CDR2 SVGIG (reference sequence).

V gene TRBV7-2 combines with J gene TRBJ1-5, with D perhaps matching TRBD1 (6 bases). This CDR3 has 13 residues. Germline V CDR1 and CDR2: SGHTA, FQGNSA. V lost 5 bases and J 7 bases, leaving 12 bases between the germline ends. The DNA for the CDR3 is TGTGCCAGCAGCCAACAGGGCGACCAGCCCCAGCATTTT. The encoded protein is CASSQQGDQPQHF.

The rearrangement uses TRBV5-1 and TRBJ2-7; 11 nucleotides match TRBD1. Trimming at V came to 2 bases and at J to 6 bases, leaving 4 bases not matched to a gene. The CDR3 covers 14 residues. Germline lookup yields CDR1 SGHRS and CDR2 YFSETQ. The CDR3 region has the DNA TGCGCCAGCAGCTTCGGGACAGGGGGAGCCGAGCAGTACTTC. Translating gives CASSFGTGGAEQYF.

This clone was counted between two and nine times. V is TRBV5-6 and J is TRBJ1-6; TRBD1 aligns across 7 bases. Germline CDR1 SGHDT, CDR2 YYEEEE. The junction had 5 bases not matched to a gene; V was cut back by 2 bases and J by 3 bases. The CDR3 length is 16 residues. CDR3 sequence reads: CASSFFRQGYNSPLHF. CDR3 bases: TGTGCCAGCAGCTTTTTTCGACAGGGCTATAATTCACCCCTCCACTTT.

This rearrangement joins TRBV7-9 to TRBJ2-7; D is possibly TRBD1 or TRBD2 (5 bases each). V lost 2 bases and J 6 bases, leaving 17 bases between the germline ends. The germline CDR1 and CDR2 sequences are SEHNR and FQNEAQ (reference sequence). This CDR3 spans 15 amino acids. The chain's CDR3 is CASSLLGDLSSEQYF. The CDR3 nucleotides read TGTGCCAGCAGCTTACTGGGGGATTTGAGCTCCGAGCAGTACTTC.

This chain joins TRBV28 and TRBJ2-2; D could derive from TRBD1 or TRBD2 (7 bases each). Germline values: CDR1 MDHEN, CDR2 SYDVKM. Trimming removed 11 bases from V and 2 bases from J, with 15 bases in between. This CDR3 is 14 amino acids long. The CDR3 nucleotides are TGTGCCGCTAGACAGGGACTAAACACCGGGGAGCTGTTTTTT. Translation: CAARQGLNTGELFF.

The J gene is TRBJ1-5, the V gene TRBV28; D call uncertain. The CDR3 runs to 14 residues. Germline V gene lookup returns CDR1 MDHEN and CDR2 SYDVKM. V lost 8 bases to trimming and J lost 3 bases, with 14 bases between them. CDR3: CASFPAGPNQPQHF. The CDR3 DNA sequence: TGTGCCAGCTTTCCGGCAGGTCCCAATCAGCCCCAGCATTTT.